These 23 T cell receptor beta chains were sequenced from one sample in a study of radiotherapy plus CTLA-4 blockade in lung cancer. This table comes from immunoSEQ multiplex PCR, and its TCRdb copy is limited to in-frame clones, with some not included. The sample carries just over 35,000 clones, around 83% recorded once. Material: peripheral blood, obtained from a patient treated with radiotherapy plus ipilimumab. These receptors all stem from a human donor with non-small cell lung cancer who had stable disease on radiotherapy plus ipilimumab.

As to this clone: The junction and the germline gene differ at one end; a read error may be behind it. The chain is built from TRBV13 and TRBJ2-1; TRBD2 is a possible D gene (6 bases). This CDR3 spans 18 amino acids. CDR1 is PRHDT and CDR2 is FYEKMQ in the germline V gene (reference sequence). In nucleotides, the CDR3 is TGTGCCGGCAGCTTCGCCCCTCCCGGGAGAATAGTGGACAATGAGCAGTTCTTC. Translation gives CAGSFAPPGRIVDNEQFF.

V is TRBV10-3 and J is TRBJ2-7, with 8 bases lining up with TRBD2. V lost 4 bases, J lost 2 bases, and 4 bases stayed unmatched. This CDR3 is built from 14 residues. Germline loops: CDR1 ENHRY, CDR2 SYGVKD. The CDR3 protein is CAISAGLATYEQYF. CDR3 bases: TGTGCCATCAGTGCCGGACTAGCTACCTACGAGCAGTACTTC.

The gene calls are TRBV5-8 and TRBJ2-7, with D possibly matching TRBD1 (5 bases). Germline V lookup: CDR1 SGHTS, CDR2 YDEGEE. With 2 bases removed from V and 7 bases from J, the gap between germline ends came to 13 bases. There are 13 residues in the CDR3. The CDR3 sequence: CASSFRQRPEQYF. The CDR3 DNA follows: TGTGCCAGCAGCTTCCGACAGCGACCAGAGCAGTACTTC. Full variable domain (outside the CDR3, taken from reference TRBV5-8 and TRBJ2-7): EAGVTQSPTHLIKTRGQQATLRCSPISGHTSVYWYQQALGLGLQFLLWYDEGEERNRGNFPPRFSGRQFPNYSSELNVNALELEDSALYLCASSFRQRPEQYFGPGTRLTVT.

This clone has a handful of counts. The chain has TRBV4-1 and TRBJ2-7, with 7 bases that match TRBD2. V lost 3 bases, J lost 0 bases, and 5 bases stayed unmatched. The CDR3 extends over 15 amino acids. Germline V gives CDR1 MGHRA, CDR2 YSYEKL. The CDR3, as DNA: TGCGCCAGCAGCCAGTTCGGACTAGGCTCCTACGAGCAGTACTTC. This translates into CASSQFGLGSYEQYF.

This clone was observed a single time. The rearrangement links TRBV7-8 to TRBJ2-1, with 14 bases matching TRBD2. V was clipped by 5 bases and J by 4 bases; unmatched bases: 13. This CDR3 contains 19 residues. Germline CDR1 reads SGHVS; CDR2 reads FQNEAQ. CDR3 sequence reads: CASSISGLAGVRRYNEQFF. The CDR3 DNA reads TGTGCCAGCAGCATCTCGGGACTAGCGGGAGTCAGGCGATACAATGAGCAGTTCTTC. Full variable domain (outside the CDR3, taken from reference TRBV7-8 and TRBJ2-1): GAGVSQSPRYKVAKRGQDVALRCDPISGHVSLFWYQQALGQGPEFLTYFQNEAQLDKSGLPSDRFFAERPEGSVSTLKIQRTQQEDSAVYLCASSISGLAGVRRYNEQFFGPGTRLTVL.

The chain has TRBV27 and TRBJ1-2; the match to TRBD1 covers 10 bases. The germline gives CDR1 MNHEY, CDR2 SMNVEV (reference sequence). V trimming: 7 bases; J trimming: 7 bases; junction bases outside the gene matches: 12. This CDR3 contains 15 residues. DNA for the CDR3: TGTGCCAGCACTCCTTCTAGGGACAGGGGATCTGGCTACACCTTC. Its translation: CASTPSRDRGSGYTF.

The chain recombines TRBV6-5 with TRBJ1-1; D not resolved. This CDR3 region has 13 residues. V was pared by 0 bases and J by 8 bases, with 10 bases between. Germline V gene sequence: CDR1 MNHEY, CDR2 SVGAGI. The CDR3 DNA follows: TGTGCCAGCAGTTACTCAAGGGAGACGGAAGCTTTCTTT. It is translated as CASSYSRETEAFF.

V and J are TRBV18 and TRBJ2-1; TRBD1 is a possible D gene (6 bases). The CDR3 contains 19 residues. Looked up from germline, CDR1 is KGHSH and CDR2 is LQKENI. V dropped 1 base and J dropped 0 bases, with 19 bases sitting between them. The CDR3 region is CASSPLAGQLLNSYNEQFF. CDR3 bases: TGTGCCAGCTCACCACTAGCAGGACAGCTCCTCAACTCCTACAATGAGCAGTTCTTC.

J is TRBJ2-1 and V is TRBV5-4, with D perhaps matching TRBD2 (5 bases). CDR3 size: 12 residues. The germline gives CDR1 SGHNT, CDR2 YYREEE (reference sequence). The V and J ends lost 4 bases and 5 bases respectively, with 7 bases between them. This CDR3 reads CASSRDNNEQFF. The DNA of the CDR3 is TGTGCCAGCAGCCGGGATAACAATGAGCAGTTCTTC. The entire variable domain, with the rest obtained from reference TRBV5-4 and TRBJ2-1, is as follows: ETGVTQSPTHLIKTRGQQVTLRCSSQSGHNTVSWYQQALGQGPQFIFQYYREEENGRGNFPPRFSGLQFPNYSSELNVNALELDDSALYLCASSRDNNEQFFGPGTRLTVL.

The V call is TRBV5-4, the J call TRBJ2-1; 8 bases line up with TRBD2. This CDR3 has 16 residues. The germline V gene encodes CDR1 SGHNT and CDR2 YYREEE (reference sequence). V dropped 4 bases and J dropped 0; count of bases not matched to a gene: 6. CDR3 DNA sequence: TGTGCCAGCAGCCCGGGGGGGAGGAGCTCCTACAATGAGCAGTTCTTC. Translated: CASSPGGRSSYNEQFF. Full variable domain (rest looked up from reference TRBV5-4 and TRBJ2-1): ETGVTQSPTHLIKTRGQQVTLRCSSQSGHNTVSWYQQALGQGPQFIFQYYREEENGRGNFPPRFSGLQFPNYSSELNVNALELDDSALYLCASSPGGRSSYNEQFFGPGTRLTVL.

The chain employs TRBV9 and TRBJ1-4, with D unclear. Trimming removed 0 bases from V and 6 bases from J, with 6 bases in between. The CDR3 contains 13 residues. Per the germline V gene, CDR1 is SGDLS and CDR2 is YYNGEE. CDR3 in amino acids: CASSVGGDEKLFF. The DNA for the CDR3 is TGTGCCAGCAGCGTAGGGGGAGATGAAAAACTGTTTTTT.

This sequence joins TRBV7-9 and TRBJ2-1, with D tentatively TRBD1 (6 bases). Trimming cost V 5 bases and J 6 bases, with 20 bases left between them. This CDR3 is built from 16 residues. Looked up from germline, CDR1 is SEHNR and CDR2 is FQNEAQ (reference sequence). The CDR3 bases are TGTGCCAGCAGCGAGCCTACAGGGTCGGTCGGCAATGAGCAGTTCTTC. It codes for CASSEPTGSVGNEQFF. The full variable domain, rest sourced from reference TRBV7-9 and TRBJ2-1, is DTGVSQNPRHKITKRGQNVTFRCDPISEHNRLYWYRQTLGQGPEFLTYFQNEAQLEKSRLLSDRFSAERPKGSFSTLEIQRTEQGDSAMYLCASSEPTGSVGNEQFFGPGTRLTVL.

The chain carries TRBV2 and TRBJ2-6; D is perhaps TRBD1 (6 bases). Per germline, CDR1 SNHLY and CDR2 FYNNEI. CDR3 length: 14 amino acids. Trimming cost V 10 bases and J 4 bases, with 14 bases left between them. CDR3 bases: TGTGCCATCCAACAGGGATCCGGGGCCAACGTCCTGACTTTC. Protein: CAIQQGSGANVLTF. Full variable domain (rest looked up from reference TRBV2 and TRBJ2-6): EPEVTQTPSHQVTQMGQEVILRCVPISNHLYFYWYRQILGQKVEFLVSFYNNEISEKSEIFDDQFSVERPDGSNFTLKIRSTKLEDSAMYFCAIQQGSGANVLTFGAGSRLTVL.

The gene calls are TRBV28 and TRBJ2-5, with 10 bases identical to TRBD2. J gave up 2 bases and V 6 bases, and 6 bases lay outside the gene matches. The CDR3 has 15 amino acids. Germline V lookup: CDR1 MDHEN, CDR2 SYDVKM. The DNA of the CDR3 is TGTGCCAGCAGCGGGACTAGCGTCAATCAAGAGACCCAGTACTTC. It is translated as CASSGTSVNQETQYF.

The V call is TRBV10-3, the J call TRBJ2-5; D gene unclear. This CDR3 is built from 12 residues. Germline values: CDR1 ENHRY, CDR2 SYGVKD. The ends were cut back, 0 bases at V and 5 bases at J, with 4 bases in the middle. CDR3 in amino acids: CAISESEETQYF. CDR3 sequence (DNA): TGTGCCATCAGTGAGTCGGAGGAGACCCAGTACTTC.

V is TRBV18 and J is TRBJ2-2, with 8 bases identical to TRBD2. The CDR3 extends over 17 amino acids. The germline V gene encodes CDR1 KGHSH and CDR2 LQKENI. The V gene end was trimmed by 10 bases and the J gene end by 2 bases; junction bases not matched to a gene: 15. CDR3 protein: CATEKTERERNTGELFF. The CDR3 DNA is TGTGCCACCGAGAAGACTGAGCGGGAGCGAAACACCGGGGAGCTGTTTTTT.

The rearrangement links TRBV29-1 to TRBJ2-1; the D gene is possibly TRBD2 (6 bases). V was shortened by 3 bases and J by 4 bases, with 13 bases between the two germline ends. CDR3 size: 14 residues. Germline CDR1 and CDR2: SQVTM and ANQGSEA. The CDR3 DNA reads TGCAGCGTTGAGACTAGTAACTATTACAATGAGCAGTTCTTC. Encoded protein: CSVETSNYYNEQFF.

V gene TRBV11-2 combines with J gene TRBJ2-2; D uncertain. Germline CDR1 SGHAT, CDR2 FQNNGV. The V end was cut by 0 bases, the J end by 11 bases, with 10 bases between. This CDR3 is 13 amino acids long. As DNA, the CDR3 is TGTGCCAGCAGCTTAGAACCAGCGTCTGAGCTGTTTTTT. It specifies CASSLEPASELFF.

The chain has TRBV4-3 and TRBJ2-1, with D unclear. The CDR3 contains 15 residues. The germline V and J ends were trimmed by 2 bases and 0 bases, with 8 bases remaining between them. Looked up from germline, CDR1 is LGHNA and CDR2 is YSLEER. The CDR3 loop is CASSQRPGSYNEQFF. CDR3 in DNA: TGCGCCAGCAGCCAAAGGCCAGGCTCCTACAATGAGCAGTTCTTC.

This clone was seen more than once but under ten times. The chain couples TRBV6-6 to TRBJ1-3; D unresolved. The CDR3 has 16 amino acids. CDR1 is MNHNY, CDR2 SVGAGI, per germline (reference sequence). Deletions cut 3 bases from V and 1 base from J, with 13 bases between. The CDR3 protein is CASSYLEKRSGNTIYF. In DNA, the CDR3 is TGTGCCAGCAGTTATTTGGAGAAGAGATCTGGAAACACCATATATTTT.

This clone has a single count. J is TRBJ1-3 and V is TRBV11-2; tentatively, D is TRBD1 (6 bases). The CDR3 runs to 14 residues. V was pared by 5 bases and J by 3 bases, with 11 bases between. Germline CDR1 SGHAT, CDR2 FQNNGV. Here the CDR3 reads CASSPNRVGNTIYF. Here the CDR3 DNA reads TGTGCCAGCAGCCCAAACAGGGTTGGAAACACCATATATTTT.

V usage is TRBV28 and J usage is TRBJ1-1, with D possibly being TRBD1 (5 bases). V was pared by 8 bases and J by 1 base, with 14 bases between. Germline CDR1 reads MDHEN; CDR2 reads SYDVKM. The CDR3 totals 14 residues. CDR3 DNA: TGTGCCAGCCTTCCCCCCCAGGGGAACACTGAAGCTTTCTTT. It codes for CASLPPQGNTEAFF.

The rearrangement joins TRBV30 to TRBJ2-5, with 10 bases lining up with TRBD2. Germline values: CDR1 GTSNPN, CDR2 SVGIG (reference sequence). Germline trimming cut 2 bases from V and 1 base from J; bases unmatched to any gene: 7. CDR3 length: 16 residues. CDR3 sequence (DNA): TGTGCCTGGAGTAAACTAGCGGGAAACCCCCAAGAGACCCAGTACTTC. It codes for CAWSKLAGNPQETQYF. Full variable domain (remainder filled in from reference TRBV30 and TRBJ2-5): SQTIHQWPATLVQPVGSPLSLECTVEGTSNPNLYWYRQAAGRGLQLLFYSVGIGQISSEVPQNLSASRPQDRQFILSSKKLLLSDSGFYLCAWSKLAGNPQETQYFGPGTRLLVL.